This TCR beta chain was sequenced during a study of blood T cell repertoires in COVID-19. The overall study: COVID-19 samples collected from the United States, Italy and Spain covered acute and convalescent phases.

TCRdb's table, derived via immunoSEQ multiplex PCR, lists solely in-frame clones and lacks some. Of 70,000 to 80,000 clones in the sample, around nine tenths are singletons; the top ten hold 5.8%. The receptor comes from a human donor in a cohort sampled during active COVID-19. Sequencing was carried out using peripheral blood.

CDR3 DNA: TGTGCCAGCAGTTTATCGGGAGGGAGAAGTGCTGGAAACACCATATATTTT. Its protein is CASSLSGGRSAGNTIYF. The J gene is TRBJ1-3, the V gene TRBV27; D is ambiguous. Trimming took off 0 bases at V and 2 bases at J, with 14 bases between the two ends. This CDR3 spans 17 amino acids. Germline loops: CDR1 MNHEY, CDR2 SMNVEV (reference sequence).